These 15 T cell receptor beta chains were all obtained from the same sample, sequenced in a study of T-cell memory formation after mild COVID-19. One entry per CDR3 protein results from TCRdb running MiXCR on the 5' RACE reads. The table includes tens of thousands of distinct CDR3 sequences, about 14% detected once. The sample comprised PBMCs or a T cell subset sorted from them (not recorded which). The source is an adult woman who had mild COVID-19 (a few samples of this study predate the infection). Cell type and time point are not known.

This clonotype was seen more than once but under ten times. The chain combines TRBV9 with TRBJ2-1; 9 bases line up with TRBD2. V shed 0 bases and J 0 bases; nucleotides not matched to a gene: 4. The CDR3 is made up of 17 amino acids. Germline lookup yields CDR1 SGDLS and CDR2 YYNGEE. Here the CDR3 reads CASSVVGSGSSYNEQFF. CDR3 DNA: TGTGCCAGCAGCGTAGTCGGTAGCGGGAGCTCCTACAATGAGCAGTTCTTC.

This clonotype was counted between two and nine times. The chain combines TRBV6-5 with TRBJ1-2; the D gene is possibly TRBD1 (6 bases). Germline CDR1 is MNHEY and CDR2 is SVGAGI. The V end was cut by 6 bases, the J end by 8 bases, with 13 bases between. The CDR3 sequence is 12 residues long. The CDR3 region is CASSDRGGGYTF. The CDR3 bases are TGTGCCAGCAGCGACAGAGGGGGGGGCTACACCTTC.

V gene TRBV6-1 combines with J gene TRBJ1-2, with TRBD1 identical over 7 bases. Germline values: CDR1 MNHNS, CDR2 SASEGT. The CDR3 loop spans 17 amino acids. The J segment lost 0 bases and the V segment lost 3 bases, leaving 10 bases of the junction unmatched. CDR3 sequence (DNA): TGTGCCAGCAGTGAGTCGCAGGGGGTGCCCTCTAACTATGGCTACACCTTC. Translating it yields CASSESQGVPSNYGYTF.

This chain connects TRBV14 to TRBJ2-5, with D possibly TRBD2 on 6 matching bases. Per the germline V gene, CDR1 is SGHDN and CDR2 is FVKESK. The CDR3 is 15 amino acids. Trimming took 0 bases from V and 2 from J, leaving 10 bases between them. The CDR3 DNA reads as TGTGCCAGCAGCCAAGATCGTCGGGGGCAAGAGACCCAGTACTTC. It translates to CASSQDRRGQETQYF. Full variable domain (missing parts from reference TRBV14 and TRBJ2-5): EAGVTQFPSHSVIEKGQTVTLRCDPISGHDNLYWYRRVMGKEIKFLLHFVKESKQDESGMPNNRFLAERTGGTYSTLKVQPAELEDSGVYFCASSQDRRGQETQYFGPGTRLLVL.

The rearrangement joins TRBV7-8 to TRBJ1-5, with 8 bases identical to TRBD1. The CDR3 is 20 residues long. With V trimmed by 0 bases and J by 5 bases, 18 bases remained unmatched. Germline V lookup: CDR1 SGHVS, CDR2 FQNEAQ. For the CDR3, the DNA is TGTGCCAGCAGCTTAGCGGTTGATGGGGACAGGCACCACGACGATCAGCCCCAGCATTTT. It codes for CASSLAVDGDRHHDDQPQHF. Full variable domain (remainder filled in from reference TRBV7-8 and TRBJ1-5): GAGVSQSPRYKVAKRGQDVALRCDPISGHVSLFWYQQALGQGPEFLTYFQNEAQLDKSGLPSDRFFAERPEGSVSTLKIQRTQQEDSAVYLCASSLAVDGDRHHDDQPQHFGDGTRLSIL.

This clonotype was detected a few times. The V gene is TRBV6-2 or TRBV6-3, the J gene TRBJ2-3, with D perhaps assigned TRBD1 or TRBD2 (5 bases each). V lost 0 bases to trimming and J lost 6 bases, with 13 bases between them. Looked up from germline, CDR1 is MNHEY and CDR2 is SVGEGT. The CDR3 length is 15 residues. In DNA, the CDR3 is TGTGCCAGCAGTTACTCCGGGACGGAAGAGGATACGCAGTATTTT. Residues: CASSYSGTEEDTQYF.

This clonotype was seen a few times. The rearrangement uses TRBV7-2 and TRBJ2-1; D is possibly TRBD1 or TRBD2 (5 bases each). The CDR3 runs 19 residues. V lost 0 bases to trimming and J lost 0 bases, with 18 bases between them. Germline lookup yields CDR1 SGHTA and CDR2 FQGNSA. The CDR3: CASSLAWSGTESSYNEQFF. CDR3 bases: TGTGCCAGCAGCTTAGCGTGGTCCGGGACGGAGAGCTCCTACAATGAGCAGTTCTTC.

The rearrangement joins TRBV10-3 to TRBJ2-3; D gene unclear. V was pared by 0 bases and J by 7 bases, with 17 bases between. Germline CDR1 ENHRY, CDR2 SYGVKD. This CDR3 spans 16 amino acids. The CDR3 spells CAISESGQMSLNTQYF. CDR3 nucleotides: TGTGCCATCAGTGAGTCCGGGCAAATGTCCCTTAATACGCAGTATTTT.

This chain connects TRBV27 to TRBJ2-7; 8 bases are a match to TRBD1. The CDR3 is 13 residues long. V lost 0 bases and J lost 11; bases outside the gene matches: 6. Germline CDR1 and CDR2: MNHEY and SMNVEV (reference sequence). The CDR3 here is CASSLSTGVDKYF. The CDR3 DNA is TGTGCCAGCAGTTTATCGACAGGGGTAGATAAGTACTTC.

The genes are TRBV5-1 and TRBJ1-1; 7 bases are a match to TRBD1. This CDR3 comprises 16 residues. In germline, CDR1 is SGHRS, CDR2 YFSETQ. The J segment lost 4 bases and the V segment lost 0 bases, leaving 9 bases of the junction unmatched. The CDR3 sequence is CASSLAGTVRGTEAFF. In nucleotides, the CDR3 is TGCGCCAGCAGCTTGGCCGGGACAGTGAGGGGCACTGAAGCTTTCTTT.

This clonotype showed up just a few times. This chain's CDR3 is CATSRVGSGGRDQPQHF. The CDR3 region has the DNA TGTGCCACCAGCAGAGTTGGGTCGGGGGGACGGGATCAGCCCCAGCATTTT. The chain carries TRBV15 and TRBJ1-5; maybe TRBD1 (5 bases). Germline CDR1 reads LNHNV; CDR2 reads YYDKDF (reference sequence). The CDR3 sequence is 17 residues long. Deletions cut 1 base from V and 5 bases from J, with 18 bases between.

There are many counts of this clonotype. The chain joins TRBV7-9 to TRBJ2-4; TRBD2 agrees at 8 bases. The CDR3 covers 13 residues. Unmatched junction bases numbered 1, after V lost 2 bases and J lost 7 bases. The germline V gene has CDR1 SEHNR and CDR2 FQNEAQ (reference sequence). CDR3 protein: CASSLPGGNIQYF. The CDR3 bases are TGTGCCAGCAGCTTACCGGGGGGGAACATTCAGTACTTC.

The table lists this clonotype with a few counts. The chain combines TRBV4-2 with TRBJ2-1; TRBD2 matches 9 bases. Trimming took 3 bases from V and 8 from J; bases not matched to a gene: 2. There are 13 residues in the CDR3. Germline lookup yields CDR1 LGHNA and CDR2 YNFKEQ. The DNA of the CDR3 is TGTGCCAGCAGCCAGCGGACTAGCGATGAGCAGTTCTTC. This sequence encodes CASSQRTSDEQFF.

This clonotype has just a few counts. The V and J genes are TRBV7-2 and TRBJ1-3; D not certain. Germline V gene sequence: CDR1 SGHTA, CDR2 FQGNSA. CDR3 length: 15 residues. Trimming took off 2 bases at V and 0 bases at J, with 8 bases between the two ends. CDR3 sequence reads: CASSLQEGSGNTIYF. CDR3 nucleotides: TGTGCCAGCAGCTTACAGGAAGGCTCTGGAAACACCATATATTTT.

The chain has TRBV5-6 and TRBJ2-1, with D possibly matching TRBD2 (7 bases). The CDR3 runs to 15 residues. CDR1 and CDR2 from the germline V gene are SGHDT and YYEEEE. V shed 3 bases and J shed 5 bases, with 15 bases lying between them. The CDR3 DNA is TGTGCCAGCAGCTGGGACGGGGGGCAAGACAATGAGCAGTTCTTC. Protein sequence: CASSWDGGQDNEQFF.